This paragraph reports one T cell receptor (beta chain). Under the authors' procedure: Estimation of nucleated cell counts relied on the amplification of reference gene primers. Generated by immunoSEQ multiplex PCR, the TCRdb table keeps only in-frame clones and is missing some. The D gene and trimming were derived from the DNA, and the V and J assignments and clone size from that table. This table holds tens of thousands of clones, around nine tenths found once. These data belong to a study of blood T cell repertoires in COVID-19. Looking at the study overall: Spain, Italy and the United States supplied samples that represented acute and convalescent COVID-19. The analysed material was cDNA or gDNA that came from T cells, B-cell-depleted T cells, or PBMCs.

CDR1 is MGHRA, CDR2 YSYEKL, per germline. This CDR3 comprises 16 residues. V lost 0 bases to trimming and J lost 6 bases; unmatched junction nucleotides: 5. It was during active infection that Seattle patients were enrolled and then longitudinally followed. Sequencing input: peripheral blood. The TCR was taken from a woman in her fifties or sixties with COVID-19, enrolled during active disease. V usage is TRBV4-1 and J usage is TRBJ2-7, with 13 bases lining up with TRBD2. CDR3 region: CASSQEPGLAGSEQYF. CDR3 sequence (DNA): TGCGCCAGCAGCCAAGAACCGGGACTAGCGGGAAGCGAGCAGTACTTC.